Listed below are T cell receptor beta chains from one sample, sequenced in a study of beta chain features in type 1 diabetes. TCRdb's table, derived via immunoSEQ multiplex PCR, lists solely in-frame clones and lacks some. The table lists about 410,000 clones, about 15% of them singletons. Sequences were obtained from naive CD4+ T cells from blood. The receptors derive from a man aged 30 to 39 in good health. The conserved cysteine and the conserved F or W are not part of the CDR3 here.

cdr3_aa j_call v_call
ASSPASGRLETQY TRBJ2-5 TRBV7-2
ASSLADRRLPLH TRBJ1-6 TRBV7-9
ASKSPDRVGYT TRBJ1-2 TRBV25-1
ASSRPQRGLTDTQY TRBJ2-3 TRBV5-4
ASSEEGQGLLGYT TRBJ1-2 TRBV2
ASHEGSTGPGANVLT TRBJ2-6 TRBV9
ASSSRDVGELF TRBJ2-2 TRBV9
ASSLASGGPLH TRBJ2-7 TRBV4-3
AWSVRVRSTEAF TRBJ1-1 TRBV30
ASSWDTANTGELF TRBJ2-2 TRBV9
ASSDPRAGANVLT TRBJ2-6 TRBV25-1
ASSRLVGGLNTEAF TRBJ1-1 TRBV5-6
ASVRTSATNEQF TRBJ2-1 TRBV12-5
ASSNKRGHLLEQF TRBJ2-1 TRBV21-1
ASSRIMSSSTDTQY TRBJ2-3 TRBV11-3
ASSRGGVWNTEAF TRBJ1-1 TRBV7-9
ASSPTSGVVGEQF TRBJ2-1 TRBV6-5
ASSGTSGSRNEQF TRBJ2-1 TRBV5-1
ASSLAQHPSTDTQY TRBJ2-3 TRBV7-9
ASSSHRDRVYSNQPQH TRBJ1-5 TRBV7-8
ASSRWTSGSQETQY TRBJ2-5 TRBV27
ASRTYRGDQPQH TRBJ1-5 TRBV28
AWSRGTAYGYT TRBJ1-2 TRBV30
ASSPTPGPTNGEQF TRBJ2-1 TRBV4-1
ASSYLGAVAF TRBJ1-1 TRBV6-5
ASSLVGRAATNEKLF TRBJ1-4 TRBV27
ASSDLDTSYNEQF TRBJ2-1 TRBV18
AIGGTSQETQY TRBJ2-5 TRBV10-3
ASSPPSSGANVLT TRBJ2-6 TRBV25-1
ASNSDREAEAF TRBJ1-1 TRBV5-1
ASSQLTGDYEQY TRBJ2-7 TRBV4-3
ASSSRVLNEQF TRBJ2-1 TRBV19
ASISRDTYNEQF TRBJ2-1 TRBV6-6
ASRVTSTDTQY TRBJ2-3 TRBV7-8
ASSQTGPTYEQY TRBJ2-7 TRBV5-4
ASSLVGRGTQY TRBJ2-5 TRBV5-4
SVELGQKVTGELF TRBJ2-2 TRBV29-1
ASRLGLAGRHNEQF TRBJ2-1 TRBV11-2
ASSRSVTDTQY TRBJ2-3 TRBV6-5
ASSPQGTSYNEQF TRBJ2-1 TRBV19
ASSWEGTHPPLH TRBJ1-6 TRBV7-9
ASSVATTDTQY TRBJ2-3 TRBV9
ASSVSGVNEQF TRBJ2-1 TRBV9
ATSRSLGQGSNSPLH TRBJ1-6 TRBV15